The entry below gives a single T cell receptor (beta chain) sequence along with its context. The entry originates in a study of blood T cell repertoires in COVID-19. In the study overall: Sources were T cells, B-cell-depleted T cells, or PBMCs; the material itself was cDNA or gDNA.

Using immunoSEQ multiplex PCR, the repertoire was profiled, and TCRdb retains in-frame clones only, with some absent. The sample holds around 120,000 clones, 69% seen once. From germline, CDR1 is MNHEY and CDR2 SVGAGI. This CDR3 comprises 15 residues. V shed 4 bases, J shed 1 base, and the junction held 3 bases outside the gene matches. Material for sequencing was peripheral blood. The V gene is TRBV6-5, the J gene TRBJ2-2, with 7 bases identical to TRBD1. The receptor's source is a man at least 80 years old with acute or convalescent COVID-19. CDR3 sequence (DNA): TGTGCCAGCAGTTCACGACAGGGGAACACCGGGGAGCTGTTTTTT. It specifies CASSSRQGNTGELFF.